This record looks at one T cell receptor beta chain sequence and its context. This sample is drawn from a study of shared clonotypes between healthy human individuals. Assay used: immunoSEQ multiplex PCR; TCRdb lists only in-frame clones, some missing. The sample contains a few million clones, approximately 94% of which appear only once. Germline trimming cut 0 bases from V and 3 bases from J; bases unmatched to any gene: 3. CDR1 and CDR2 (germline): SGHRS, YFSETQ. The CDR3 has 15 amino acids. This receptor was identified in a man aged 18-30 years in good health. What was sequenced was naive CD4+ T cells sorted from blood. Subset specified: CD45RA+ positively selected. V usage is TRBV5-1 and J usage is TRBJ2-7; TRBD2 agrees at 10 bases. CDR3 residues: CASSLVSSGGYEQYF. CDR3 bases: TGCGCCAGCAGCTTGGTATCTAGCGGGGGCTACGAGCAGTACTTC.